The present T cell receptor (beta chain) was sequenced within a study of cytomegalovirus exposure and HLA in healthy donors (dated by TCRdb to the late 2010s). Regarding the research as a whole: In an earlier analysis of several hundred of the donors, 250 to 350 Gb of sequence data and 120 million or so unique TCR beta sequences from approximately 180 million T cells were reported. Using immunosequencing, the study profiled T cell repertoires from some 670 subjects and related those repertoires to cytomegalovirus serostatus. High-throughput TCR immunosequencing, statistical association of individual TCRs with disease status, and machine learning were combined to predict cytomegalovirus infection status. HLA typing included class I and class II loci at four-digit resolution. Donor age, sex, ethnicity and CMV serostatus were collected together with the repertoire data. The aim of the study was to test whether cataloging public T cell receptors could identify signatures of past pathogen exposure. To study patterns of TCR occurrence, a later analysis re-analyzed previously published TCR beta repertoires from 650 to 750 donors and added high-resolution HLA genotyping. In a later genetic analysis, genome-wide SNP genotypes for 398 of the 666 donors were used, and that subset was treated as a discovery cohort. An early release that covered about 600 HLA-typed donors contained about 300 gigabases of sequencing data and around 80 million unique TCR sequences. To decide whether each TCR beta V gene segment behaved as functional or pseudogenic, an earlier analysis of several hundred of the donors relied on high-throughput TCR beta sequencing. Four to six DR-DQ haplotypes were handled as single units for association and clustering, since linkage in the cohort was strong. Typing coverage differed by locus: A, B, C, DRB1 and DQB1 were typed in roughly 620-630 donors, DQA1 in approximately 520, DPA1 in some 610, and DPB1 in 472. The genetic ancestry cluster associated with self-reported Caucasian donors included over 65% of the 300 to 450 genotyped donors. Rather than drawing on any new phenotypic data, the later analysis identified candidate immune exposures from TCR beta sequences and the way those sequences occurred across donors. Across some 400 genotyped donors of the cohort, an average of approximately 200,000 unique TCR beta nucleotide sequences per donor were sequenced, and 15% to 20% of those sequences were non-productive. Every repertoire in the discovery cohort had been generated on one and the same sequencing platform. A separate validation cohort of roughly 120 different subjects was used in addition to the 666-subject first cohort.

A word on this clone: The target of this receptor is not known. Base qualities are missing; no much larger clone stands one base away.

General study outcomes and caveats: Sequencing depth was assumed to be roughly uniform across donors in the presence/absence analyses, though that assumption may not hold. The authors suggested that the approach could potentially be extended to other disease states and immunological phenotypes. In a later analysis, most CMV-associated TCR beta chains were found to appear HLA-restricted, with HLA associations seemingly driven largely by CMV exposure. In vitro tests confirmed that a few of the cytomegalovirus-associated TCR beta chains recognize cytomegalovirus antigens. According to a later genetic analysis, donors in an Asian-associated ancestry cluster had fewer N-insertions in productive TCRs than the approximately 670-donor mean. An earlier analysis of approximately 530 of the donors showed that most TCR beta V segments appeared in productive rearrangements either about 87% or about 30% of the time, which broadly matched IMGT annotations. Most TCR sequences were seen in very few donors, while some public TCRs were found in many individuals. The 87-base-pair reads could not distinguish some IMGT-functional V segments, including TRBV6-2 and TRBV6-3, so those segments were excluded. In a later analysis, HLA-associated TCR beta chains showed more clonal expansion and lower generation probabilities than non-associated chains that were equally common. When HLA alleles, especially DR and DQ, strongly co-occurred, attributing TCR associations to individual alleles was difficult. A cluster of highly shared sequence variants was judged likely to be a technical artifact of the sequencing pipeline. About 17 rarely observed V segments, including chromosome 9 orphons, were excluded from the earlier analysis of a few hundred of the donors because counts were too low. In a later analysis, TCR association rates were found to vary across HLA loci, with the most associated TCRs seen for DRB1 alleles and the fewest for HLA-C alleles. Because HLA typing was unavailable for some donors at each locus, only the typed subset was used in association tests. CMV serostatus was the only immune exposure information available for the cohort. In this cohort, only TCR beta chains were sequenced, and detectable features were limited by the absence of alpha or paired-chain data. Linkage disequilibrium might explain the correlated functional status among segregating V segments, but an unknown experimental factor could not be ruled out. A later genetic analysis associated a missense DCLRE1C variant with V-gene and J-gene trimming of TCR beta chains, and an independent cohort replicated the association. A total of 150 or so TCR beta chains were listed by the study as associated with cytomegalovirus. A further reported finding was that TCR beta sequences accurately predicted the HLA-A and HLA-B alleles for most subjects in the first cohort. A later analysis associated around 16,000 TCR beta sequences with specific HLA alleles at a false discovery rate of 0.05. In both the original and validation cohorts, the classifier was reported to diagnose cytomegalovirus status with high specificity and sensitivity. A later analysis reported that several top co-occurrence clusters appeared linked to parvovirus B19, influenza, CMV and Epstein-Barr virus.

The CDR3 spans 14 residues, from the cysteine through the phenylalanine. Of the read, only the CDR3 DNA is kept; its 42 bases are in frame from base 1. The germline V gene gives CDR1 as SGHTA and CDR2 as FQGNSA. The germline V and J ends show losses of 5 bases and 5 bases respectively, and no gene match explains 7 bases of the junction. The cohort comprised around 700 healthy bone marrow donors. Cohort members were all nominally healthy when sampled, although unrecorded immune exposures were likely present. The donor was CMV seronegative and was included in the group of several hundred seronegative cohort members. A peripheral blood sample was provided by each donor, and peripheral blood mononuclear cells were used for TCR beta sequencing. Genomic DNA extraction from the blood cell samples was performed with the Qiagen DNeasy Blood Extraction Kit. Library generation was performed with the immunoSEQ multiplex PCR assay. The multiplex PCR relied on a mix of 60 forward primers for TCR Vbeta segments and 13 reverse primers for TCR Jbeta segments. Amplification of the CDR3 region of rearranged TCR beta genes was performed with a multiplex PCR assay on genomic DNA. On the Illumina HiSeq System, the amplified TCR beta libraries were sequenced as 87-base-pair reads. The study's own analysis went as follows. In a later analysis, 77 million or so unique TCR beta chains were counted across the roughly 610 repertoires, and approximately 11 million of these chains were shared by at least two donors. To remove PCR and sequencing errors, raw reads were error-corrected and collapsed into unique sequences using a nearest-neighbor algorithm that merged closely related sequences. To assign V, D and J gene segments, CDR3 sequences were aligned to IMGT reference sequences. Each retained sequence needed at least a six-nucleotide match to both a V gene segment and a J gene segment. Rearrangements were classified as productive when the CDR3 lacked stop codons and remained in frame with V and J, and all other rearrangements were classified as non-productive. Following IMGT convention, CDR3 was defined as the stretch from the second conserved V-encoded cysteine to the conserved J-encoded phenylalanine. The earlier analysis of 550 to 650 of the donors excluded any sequence lacking an unambiguous match to a single V gene segment. An earlier analysis of fewer than 750 of the donors classified V segments as functional when productive rearrangements were above 56.7% and as segregating when the standard deviation between donors was above 5%. A statistical classification framework was built to diagnose cytomegalovirus status from the catalog of TCR beta chain sequences. V and J gene assignment, in a later analysis, came from comparing TCR nucleotide sequences with IMGT/GENE-DB human TR gene sequences. The TCRdist pipeline was used in a later analysis to assign CDR3 sequences and most-parsimonious VDJ recombination scenarios. A later analysis defined each TCR beta chain by its CDR3 amino acid sequence plus V-gene family, and excluded reads lacking a unique V-gene family. In a later analysis, 500 to 700 highly shared, low-generation-probability nucleotide sequences were removed to address suspected cross-contamination and a sequencing artifact. A later analysis calculated a clonal expansion index for each public chain from normalized within-repertoire ranks of inferred template counts. A later analysis computed generation probabilities with a VDJ recombination model fitted to out-of-frame rearrangements, and checked the results against IGoR. In a later analysis, hypergeometric tests were used to score TCR-TCR, TCR-HLA and TCR-CMV co-occurrence, with a repertoire-size bias correction applied to TCR pairs. False discovery rates were estimated in a later analysis by permuting HLA or CMV assignments 20 times. In a later analysis, co-occurring TCRs were grouped using DBSCAN, with TCRdist sequence similarity added in when clustering inside HLA-allele-positive subsets. Co-occurrence clustering excluded repertoires with fewer than 30,000 or more than 120,000 public chains, plus five with anomalous nucleotide sharing. In its TCRdb copy, this immuneACCESS table keeps in-frame sequences only and misses some clones. Where compared with another copy, unresolved V genes explain less than half of these, and the others have no known cause. The DNA gave D and trimming, while V, J and clone size come from that table. Present in this sample are approximately 210,000 clones, 75% to 80% of which were seen just once. The ten largest clones capture about 2% of the sample.

The rearranged chain carries TRBV7-2 and TRBJ2-5, and TRBD1 matches 8 of the central bases. The TCR was taken from a male donor in good health and CMV-seronegative. The sample consisted of PBMCs. In nucleotide form, the sequence is TGTGCCAGCAGCCTGCAGGGGGCCGGGGAGACCCAGTACTTC. This gives the protein CASSLQGAGETQYF.